One sample yielded the 8 T cell receptor beta chains listed below, sequenced in a study of T cell repertoires in cytomegalovirus infection. MiXCR, run by TCRdb on the reads, gives a single entry per CDR3 protein. The sample has approximately 500,000 distinct CDR3 sequences; approximately 17% are singletons. Material for sequencing was CD8+ T cells from PBMCs. Source of these receptors: a human donor in good health (CMV status not recorded). Some clones in this sample may be carry-over from other donors' samples.

With respect to this clonotype: It may be a read error: a sequence one base away is much more abundant. The rearrangement uses TRBV4-1 and TRBJ2-3, with 10 nucleotides matching TRBD2. Germline CDR1 is MGHRA and CDR2 is YSYEKL. The CDR3 sequence is 17 residues long. The CDR3 DNA sequence: TGTGCCAGCAGCCGCGAGGCGTATAGCGGGGGGAAGGATACGCAGTATTTT. Translating gives CASSREAYSGGKDTQYF.

V is TRBV5-4 and J is TRBJ1-1; TRBD1 aligns across 10 bases. The CDR3 is 13 residues long. The junction had 3 bases not matched to a gene; V was cut back by 7 bases and J by 3 bases. Germline V gives CDR1 SGHNT, CDR2 YYREEE (reference sequence). The DNA for the CDR3 is TGTGCCAGCGGACAGGGGGGGGACACTGAAGCTTTCTTT. Protein: CASGQGGDTEAFF.

A word on this clonotype: A read error may produce the germline difference seen at one junction end. This chain joins TRBV20-1 and TRBJ2-6, with a weak D call TRBD1 (5 bases). The CDR3 covers 18 residues. Per the germline V gene, CDR1 is DFQATT and CDR2 is SNEGSKA (reference sequence). In nucleotides, the CDR3 is TGCAGTGCTAGCGGCGTTCAGGGTGCCATCTCTGGGGCCAACTTCCTGACTTTC. This codes for CSASGVQGAISGANFLTF.

The V gene is TRBV5-5, the J gene TRBJ1-2; D is perhaps TRBD1 (5 bases). This CDR3 is built from 14 residues. V was shortened by 2 bases and J by 3 bases, with 11 bases between the two germline ends. Germline V lookup: CDR1 SGHKS, CDR2 YYEKEE (reference sequence). DNA of the CDR3: TGTGCCAGCAGCTTCGGGGAAGGGGACTATGGCTACACCTTC. Translation gives CASSFGEGDYGYTF.

In its sample, this clonotype was seen a few times. The chain uses TRBV28 and TRBJ1-6; the D is unclear. V gave up 3 bases and J gave up 10 bases, with 7 bases separating them. CDR1 is MDHEN, CDR2 SYDVKM, per germline. CDR3 length: 12 residues. In DNA form, the CDR3 reads TGTGCCAGCAGTTTTTCTTCCTCACCCCTCCACTTT. This translates into CASSFSSSPLHF.

In its sample, this clonotype was seen a few times. The CDR3 spells CSVNRDRGYTGELFF. The CDR3 region has the DNA TGCAGCGTGAACCGGGACAGGGGGTACACCGGGGAGCTGTTTTTT. The chain joins TRBV29-1 to TRBJ2-2, with 11 bases lining up with TRBD1. The germline V gene has CDR1 SQVTM and CDR2 ANQGSEA. The CDR3 covers 15 residues. Unmatched junction bases numbered 6, after V lost 6 bases and J lost 3 bases.

The chain carries TRBV6-5 and TRBJ1-1; the D gene is possibly TRBD1 (5 bases). Germline assignment: CDR1 MNHEY and CDR2 SVGAGI. This CDR3 spans 15 amino acids. Trimming stripped 0 bases from V and 0 bases from J, with 8 bases between. CDR3 sequence reads: CASSYSDNMNTEAFF. The CDR3 nucleotides are TGTGCCAGCAGTTACTCGGACAATATGAACACTGAAGCTTTCTTT.

The rearrangement uses TRBV24-1 and TRBJ2-5; D is uncertain. The CDR3 totals 14 residues. CDR1 and CDR2 from the germline V gene are KGHDR and SFDVKD. V was clipped by 9 bases and J by 2 bases, with 15 bases between them. Written as DNA, the CDR3 is TGTGCCACCCAAGACCCCAATCTACAAGAGACCCAGTACTTC. This translates into CATQDPNLQETQYF.